The rows below give T cell receptor beta chains drawn from one sample of a study of blood T cell repertoires in COVID-19. Clones were read by immunoSEQ multiplex PCR, and TCRdb kept only the in-frame ones, dropping some. The data show roughly 430,000 clones, with 70% to 90% seen just once and around 1.5% held by the top ten. Sequenced sample: PBMCs or T cells enriched from blood (not recorded which). The origin of the receptors is a woman under 30 who had been exposed to COVID-19. CDR3s include the opening cysteine and the closing phenylalanine or tryptophan. A D gene is named only where the DNA matches it firmly. Clone size is shown for a subset of rows, as once, few, many or a class of expanded clone.

CDR3: CASSLGGRTDTQYF
DNA: TGTGCCAGTAGTTTAGGGGGCCGCACAGATACGCAGTATTTT
length: 14
J: TRBJ2-3
D: TRBD1
V: TRBV19
size: NA

CDR3: CATSKNGLAGVNEQFF
DNA: TGTGCCACCAGCAAGAACGGACTAGCGGGGGTGAATGAGCAGTTCTTC
length: 16
J: TRBJ2-1
D: TRBD2
V: TRBV15
size: NA

CDR3: CASSQRQGLETQYF
DNA: TGTGCCAGCAGCCAGCGACAGGGCCTCGAGACCCAGTACTTC
length: 14
J: TRBJ2-5
D: TRBD1
V: TRBV3-1/TRBV3-2
size: once

CDR3: CASSMRLLDNQPQHF
DNA: TGTGCCAGTAGTATGCGGCTCCTCGACAATCAGCCCCAGCATTTT
length: 15
J: TRBJ1-5
D: NA
V: TRBV19
size: NA

CDR3: CASSYRAYGGYTF
DNA: TGTGCCAGCAGTTACAGGGCGTATGGTGGCTACACCTTC
length: 13
J: TRBJ1-2
D: NA
V: TRBV27
size: NA

CDR3: CASSSPPLVRAYSNQPQHF
DNA: TGTGCCAGCAGCTCCCCCCCTCTCGTCAGGGCATATAGCAATCAGCCCCAGCATTTT
length: 19
J: TRBJ1-5
D: NA
V: TRBV7-2
size: NA

CDR3: CASSSPDRANYGYTF
DNA: TGTGCCAGCAGCTCCCCGGACAGGGCCAACTATGGCTACACCTTC
length: 15
J: TRBJ1-2
D: TRBD1
V: TRBV7-8
size: NA

CDR3: CASSQDRVGANYGYTF
DNA: TGCGCCAGCAGCCAAGACAGGGTTGGAGCTAACTATGGCTACACCTTC
length: 16
J: TRBJ1-2
D: NA
V: TRBV4-3
size: NA

CDR3: CASSYDTYEQYF
DNA: TGTGCCAGCAGTTACGACACCTACGAGCAGTACTTC
length: 12
J: TRBJ2-7
D: NA
V: TRBV6-5
size: NA

CDR3: CASSYQVDYEQYF
DNA: TGTGCCAGCAGTTACCAGGTCGACTACGAGCAGTACTTC
length: 13
J: TRBJ2-7
D: NA
V: TRBV6-5
size: NA

CDR3: CASRAGFTGELFF
DNA: TGTGCCAGCAGGGCAGGGTTCACCGGGGAGCTGTTTTTT
length: 13
J: TRBJ2-2
D: NA
V: TRBV2
size: NA

CDR3: CASSGLAGPIETQYF
DNA: TGTGCCAGCAGTGGACTAGCGGGACCAATAGAGACCCAGTACTTC
length: 15
J: TRBJ2-5
D: TRBD2
V: TRBV27
size: NA

CDR3: CASSQRAQEPLYGYTF
DNA: TGTGCCAGCAGCCAGAGGGCCCAGGAGCCCCTCTATGGCTACACCTTC
length: 16
J: TRBJ1-2
D: NA
V: TRBV9
size: NA

CDR3: CASSPTLALPTSTDTQYF
DNA: TGTGCCAGCTCACCAACACTAGCTTTGCCTACTAGCACAGATACGCAGTATTTT
length: 18
J: TRBJ2-3
D: NA
V: TRBV18
size: NA

CDR3: CASSQDGLGSGNTIYF
DNA: TGCGCCAGCAGCCAAGATGGACTGGGCTCTGGAAACACCATATATTTT
length: 16
J: TRBJ1-3
D: NA
V: TRBV4-3
size: NA

CDR3: CATSDGTSGGHYNEQFF
DNA: TGTGCCACCAGTGATGGGACTAGCGGGGGGCACTACAATGAGCAGTTCTTC
length: 17
J: TRBJ2-1
D: TRBD2
V: TRBV24-1
size: NA

CDR3: CASSFFRVMDSPLHF
DNA: TGTGCCAGCAGCTTTTTTCGGGTGATGGATTCACCCCTCCACTTT
length: 15
J: TRBJ1-6
D: NA
V: TRBV7-2
size: NA

CDR3: CASSTDRVTNEKLFF
DNA: TGTGCCAGTAGTACCGACAGGGTTACTAATGAAAAACTGTTTTTT
length: 15
J: TRBJ1-4
D: TRBD1
V: TRBV19
size: few

CDR3: CASSLDNNSPLHF
DNA: TGTGCCAGCAGCTTAGACAATAATTCACCCCTCCACTTT
length: 13
J: TRBJ1-6
D: NA
V: TRBV7-9
size: NA

CDR3: CASSFGPGYTEAFF
DNA: TGTGCCAGCAGCTTTGGCCCGGGGTACACTGAAGCTTTCTTT
length: 14
J: TRBJ1-1
D: NA
V: TRBV7-8
size: few

CDR3: CASNRAGGRTGELFF
DNA: TGTGCCAGCAACCGAGCGGGGGGGCGGACCGGGGAGCTGTTTTTT
length: 15
J: TRBJ2-2
D: TRBD2
V: TRBV7-8
size: NA

CDR3: CASSVSHSQETQYF
DNA: TGTGCCAGCAGCGTGTCTCACAGCCAAGAGACCCAGTACTTC
length: 14
J: TRBJ2-5
D: NA
V: TRBV9
size: NA

CDR3: CASSLGGGGYGYTF
DNA: TGTGCCAGCAGTTTAGGGGGGGGAGGCTATGGCTACACCTTC
length: 14
J: TRBJ1-2
D: NA
V: TRBV28
size: NA

CDR3: CAISADAGGYTF
DNA: TGTGCCATCAGTGCAGATGCGGGCGGCTACACCTTC
length: 12
J: TRBJ1-2
D: NA
V: TRBV10-3
size: NA

CDR3: CASSYSLARPSSPQHF
DNA: TGTGCCAGCAGTTACTCGTTAGCGAGACCTTCCTCGCCCCAGCATTTT
length: 16
J: TRBJ1-5
D: NA
V: TRBV6-5
size: NA

CDR3: CASSSYRGPPDEQYF
DNA: TGTGCCAGCAGCTCCTACAGGGGGCCGCCTGACGAGCAGTACTTC
length: 15
J: TRBJ2-7
D: TRBD1
V: TRBV7-8
size: few

CDR3: CASSQSGSADEQFF
DNA: TGCGCCAGCAGCCAGAGCGGGAGTGCGGATGAGCAGTTCTTC
length: 14
J: TRBJ2-1
D: TRBD2
V: TRBV4-1
size: NA

CDR3: CASSWTGGRTEAFF
DNA: TGTGCCAGCAGCTGGACAGGGGGCCGGACTGAAGCTTTCTTT
length: 14
J: TRBJ1-1
D: TRBD1
V: TRBV27
size: NA

CDR3: CASSEDRQETQYF
DNA: TGTGCCAGTAGCGAGGACAGACAAGAGACCCAGTACTTC
length: 13
J: TRBJ2-5
D: NA
V: TRBV19
size: NA

CDR3: CASSYGQLNTEAFF
DNA: TGTGCCAGCAGCTATGGACAGCTGAACACTGAAGCTTTCTTT
length: 14
J: TRBJ1-1
D: NA
V: TRBV7-2
size: NA

CDR3: CASPNKNTGELFF
DNA: TGTGCCAGCCCTAATAAGAACACCGGGGAGCTGTTTTTT
length: 13
J: TRBJ2-2
D: NA
V: TRBV5-4
size: NA